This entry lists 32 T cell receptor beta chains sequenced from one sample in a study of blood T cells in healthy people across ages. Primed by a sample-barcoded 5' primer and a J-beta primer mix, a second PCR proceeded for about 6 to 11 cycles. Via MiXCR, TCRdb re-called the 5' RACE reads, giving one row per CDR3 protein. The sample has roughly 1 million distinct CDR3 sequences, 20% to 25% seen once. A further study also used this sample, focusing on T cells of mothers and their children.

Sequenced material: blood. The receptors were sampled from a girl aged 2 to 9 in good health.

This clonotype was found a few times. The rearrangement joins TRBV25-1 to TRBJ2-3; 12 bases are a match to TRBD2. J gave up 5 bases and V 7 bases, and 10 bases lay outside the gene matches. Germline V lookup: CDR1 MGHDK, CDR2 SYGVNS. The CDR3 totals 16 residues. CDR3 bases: TGTGCCAGCACCCAGCGGCTAGCGGGAGGGGAAGATACGCAGTATTTT. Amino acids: CASTQRLAGGEDTQYF.

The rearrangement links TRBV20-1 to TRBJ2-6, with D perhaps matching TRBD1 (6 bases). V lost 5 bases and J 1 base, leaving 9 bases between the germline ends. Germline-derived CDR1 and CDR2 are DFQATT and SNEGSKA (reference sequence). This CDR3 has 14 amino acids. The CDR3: CSAAQGSGANVLTF. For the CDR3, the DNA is TGCAGTGCTGCCCAGGGGTCTGGGGCCAACGTCCTGACTTTC.

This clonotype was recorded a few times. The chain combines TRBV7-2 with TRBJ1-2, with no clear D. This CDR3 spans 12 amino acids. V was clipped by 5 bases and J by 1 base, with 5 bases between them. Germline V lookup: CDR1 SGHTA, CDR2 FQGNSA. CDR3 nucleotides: TGTGCCAGCAGCCCATTTAACTATGGCTACACCTTC. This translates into CASSPFNYGYTF.

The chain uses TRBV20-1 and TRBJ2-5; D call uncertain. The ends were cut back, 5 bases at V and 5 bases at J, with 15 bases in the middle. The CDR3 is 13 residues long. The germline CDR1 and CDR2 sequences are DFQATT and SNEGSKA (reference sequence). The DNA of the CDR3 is TGCAGTGCTTCTGGACCCCAATGGGAGACCCAGTACTTC. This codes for CSASGPQWETQYF.

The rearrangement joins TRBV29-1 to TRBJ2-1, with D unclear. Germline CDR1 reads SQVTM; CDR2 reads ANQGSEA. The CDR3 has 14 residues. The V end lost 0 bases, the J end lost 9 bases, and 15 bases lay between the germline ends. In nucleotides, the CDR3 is TGCAGCGTTGAAGATCGGACCGCCCCGGGTGAGCAGTTCTTC. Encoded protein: CSVEDRTAPGEQFF.

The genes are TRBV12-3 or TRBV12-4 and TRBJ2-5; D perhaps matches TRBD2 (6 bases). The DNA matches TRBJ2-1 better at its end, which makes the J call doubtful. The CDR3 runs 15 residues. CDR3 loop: CASSRLDKLYNEQFF. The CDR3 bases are TGTGCCAGCAGCCGACTAGACAAACTTTACAATGAGCAGTTCTTC.

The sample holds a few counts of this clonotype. In DNA, the CDR3 is TGTGCCAGCAGTTACCTGGGACAGGGGACAGAGACCCAGTACTTC. Residues: CASSYLGQGTETQYF. The J gene is TRBJ2-5, the V gene TRBV6-2 or TRBV6-3; TRBD1 matches 10 bases. Trimming took 2 bases from V and 4 from J; bases not matched to a gene: 4. Per germline, CDR1 MNHEY and CDR2 SVGEGT. CDR3 length: 15 residues.

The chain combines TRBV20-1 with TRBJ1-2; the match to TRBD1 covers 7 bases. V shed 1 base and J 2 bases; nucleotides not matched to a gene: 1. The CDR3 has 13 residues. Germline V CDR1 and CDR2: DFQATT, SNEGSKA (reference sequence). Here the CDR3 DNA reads TGCAGTGCTAGAGCGGGACAGAACTATGGCTACACCTTC. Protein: CSARAGQNYGYTF.

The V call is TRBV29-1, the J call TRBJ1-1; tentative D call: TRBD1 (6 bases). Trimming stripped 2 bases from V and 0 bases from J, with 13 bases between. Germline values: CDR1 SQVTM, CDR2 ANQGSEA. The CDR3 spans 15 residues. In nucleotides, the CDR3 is TGCAGCGTTGAATCCTGGGGGCGTCTGAACACTGAAGCTTTCTTT. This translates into CSVESWGRLNTEAFF. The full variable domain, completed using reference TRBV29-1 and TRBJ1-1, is SAVISQKPSRDICQRGTSLTIQCQVDSQVTMMFWYRQQPGQSLTLIATANQGSEATYESGFVIDKFPISRPNLTFSTLTVSNMSPEDSSIYLCSVESWGRLNTEAFFGQGTRLTVV.

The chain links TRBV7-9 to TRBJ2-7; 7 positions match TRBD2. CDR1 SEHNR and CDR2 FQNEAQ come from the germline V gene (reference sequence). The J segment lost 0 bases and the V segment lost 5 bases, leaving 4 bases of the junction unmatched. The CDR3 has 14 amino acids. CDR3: CASSREVDSYEQYF. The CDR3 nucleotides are TGTGCCAGCAGCCGGGAGGTTGACTCCTACGAGCAGTACTTC.

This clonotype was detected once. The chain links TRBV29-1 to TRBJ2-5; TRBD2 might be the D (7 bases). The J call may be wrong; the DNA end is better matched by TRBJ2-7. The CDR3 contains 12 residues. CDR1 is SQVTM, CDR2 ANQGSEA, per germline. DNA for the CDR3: TGCAGCGTTGAAGGGGGGGGGCTCGAGCAGTACTTC. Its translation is CSVEGGGLEQYF.

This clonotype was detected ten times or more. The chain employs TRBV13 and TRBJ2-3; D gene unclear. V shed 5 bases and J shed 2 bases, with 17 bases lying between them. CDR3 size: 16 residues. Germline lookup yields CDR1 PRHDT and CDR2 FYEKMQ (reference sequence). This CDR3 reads CASSREGGDDTDTQYF. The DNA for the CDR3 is TGTGCCAGCAGCCGCGAAGGTGGGGATGACACAGATACGCAGTATTTT.

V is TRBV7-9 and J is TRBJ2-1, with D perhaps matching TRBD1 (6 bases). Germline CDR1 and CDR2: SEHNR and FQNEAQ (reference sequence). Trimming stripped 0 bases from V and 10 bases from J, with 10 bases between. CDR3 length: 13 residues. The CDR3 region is CASSLAGGQEQFF. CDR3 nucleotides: TGTGCCAGCAGCTTAGCCGGAGGACAGGAGCAGTTCTTC.

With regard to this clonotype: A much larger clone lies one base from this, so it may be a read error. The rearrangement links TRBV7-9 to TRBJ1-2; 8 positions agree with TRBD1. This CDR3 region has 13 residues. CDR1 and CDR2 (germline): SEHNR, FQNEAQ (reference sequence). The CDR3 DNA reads TGTGCCAGCAGCTCCGGGACAGGCTATGACTACACCTTC. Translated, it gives CASSSGTGYDYTF.

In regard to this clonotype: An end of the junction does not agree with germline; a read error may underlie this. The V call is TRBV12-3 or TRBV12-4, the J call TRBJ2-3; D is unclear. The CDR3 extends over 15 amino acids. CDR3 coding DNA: TGTGCCAGCAGTTTATGGTCGCCCGACACAGATGCGCAGTATTTT. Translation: CASSLWSPDTDAQYF.

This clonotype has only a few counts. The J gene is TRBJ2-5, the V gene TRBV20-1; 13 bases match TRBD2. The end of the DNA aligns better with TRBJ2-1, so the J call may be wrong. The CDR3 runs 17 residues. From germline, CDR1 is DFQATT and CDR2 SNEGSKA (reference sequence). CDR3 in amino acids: CSARVRALAGGPYEQFF. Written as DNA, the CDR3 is TGCAGTGCTAGAGTCCGTGCACTAGCGGGAGGGCCATATGAGCAGTTCTTC.

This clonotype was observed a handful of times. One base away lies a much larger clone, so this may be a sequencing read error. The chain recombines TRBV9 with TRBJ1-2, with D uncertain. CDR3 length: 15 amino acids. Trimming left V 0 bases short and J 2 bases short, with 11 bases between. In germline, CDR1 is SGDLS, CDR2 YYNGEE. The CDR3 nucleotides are TGTGCCAGCAGCGTAGAAGGACCCCCCAACTATGGCTACACCTTC. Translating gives CASSVEGPPNYGYTF.

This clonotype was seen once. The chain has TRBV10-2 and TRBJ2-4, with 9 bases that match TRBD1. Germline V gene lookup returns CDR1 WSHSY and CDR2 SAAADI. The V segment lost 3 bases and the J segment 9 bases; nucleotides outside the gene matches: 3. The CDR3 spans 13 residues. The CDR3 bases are TGCGCCAGCAGTGATGGGACAGGGATCATTCAGTACTTC. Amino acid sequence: CASSDGTGIIQYF.

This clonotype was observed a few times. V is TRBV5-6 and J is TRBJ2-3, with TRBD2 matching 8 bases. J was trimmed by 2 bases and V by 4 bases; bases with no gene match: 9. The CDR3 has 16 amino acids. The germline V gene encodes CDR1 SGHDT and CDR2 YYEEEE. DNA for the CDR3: TGTGCCAGCAGCCTGGGACTAGACCTCCCCACAGATACGCAGTATTTT. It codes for CASSLGLDLPTDTQYF.

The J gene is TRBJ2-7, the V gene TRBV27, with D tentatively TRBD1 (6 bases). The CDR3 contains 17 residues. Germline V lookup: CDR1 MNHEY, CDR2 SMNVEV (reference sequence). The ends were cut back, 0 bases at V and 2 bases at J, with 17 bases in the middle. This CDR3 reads CASSLSKWGPTTYEQYF. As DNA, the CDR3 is TGTGCCAGCAGTTTATCGAAGTGGGGGCCCACCACCTACGAGCAGTACTTC.

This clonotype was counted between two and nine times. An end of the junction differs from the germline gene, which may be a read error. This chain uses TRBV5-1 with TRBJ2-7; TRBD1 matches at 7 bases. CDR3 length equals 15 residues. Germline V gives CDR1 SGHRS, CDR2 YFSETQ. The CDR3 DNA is TGTGCCAGCAGCTTGGCCGGGACAGAGAACTACGAGCAGTACTTC. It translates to CASSLAGTENYEQYF.

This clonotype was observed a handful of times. The CDR3 DNA reads TGTGCCAGCAGCGTCGGGACAGGGGAATCCCTCCACTTT. It specifies CASSVGTGESLHF. The chain recombines TRBV13 with TRBJ1-6, with 10 bases matching TRBD1. This CDR3 is built from 13 residues. The trim removed 5 bases at V and 14 bases at J, leaving 6 bases unmatched. The germline V gene has CDR1 PRHDT and CDR2 FYEKMQ (reference sequence).

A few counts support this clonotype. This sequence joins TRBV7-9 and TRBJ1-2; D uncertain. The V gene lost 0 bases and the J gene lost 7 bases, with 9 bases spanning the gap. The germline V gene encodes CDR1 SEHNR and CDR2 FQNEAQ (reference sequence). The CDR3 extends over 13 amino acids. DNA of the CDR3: TGTGCCAGCAGCTTAGCGCTTCCAGTTGGCTACACCTTC. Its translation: CASSLALPVGYTF.

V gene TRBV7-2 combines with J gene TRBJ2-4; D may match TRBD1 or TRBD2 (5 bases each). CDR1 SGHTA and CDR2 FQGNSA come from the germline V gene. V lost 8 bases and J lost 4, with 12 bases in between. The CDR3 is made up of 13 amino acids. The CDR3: CASGSGRKNIQYF. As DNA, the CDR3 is TGTGCCAGCGGTTCGGGGCGGAAAAACATTCAGTACTTC.

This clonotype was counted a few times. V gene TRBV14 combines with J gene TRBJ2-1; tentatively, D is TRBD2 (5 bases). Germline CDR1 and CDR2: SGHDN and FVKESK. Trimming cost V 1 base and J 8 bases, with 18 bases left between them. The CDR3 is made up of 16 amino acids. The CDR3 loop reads CASSQGTPPGIDEQFF. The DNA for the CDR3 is TGTGCCAGCAGCCAAGGTACCCCCCCCGGGATAGATGAGCAGTTCTTC.

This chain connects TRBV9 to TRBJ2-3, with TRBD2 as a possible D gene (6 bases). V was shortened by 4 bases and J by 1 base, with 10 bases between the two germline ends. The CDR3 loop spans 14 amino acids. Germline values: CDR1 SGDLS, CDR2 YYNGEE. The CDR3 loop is CASSPGEGTDTQYF. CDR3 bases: TGTGCCAGCAGCCCGGGAGAAGGCACAGATACGCAGTATTTT.

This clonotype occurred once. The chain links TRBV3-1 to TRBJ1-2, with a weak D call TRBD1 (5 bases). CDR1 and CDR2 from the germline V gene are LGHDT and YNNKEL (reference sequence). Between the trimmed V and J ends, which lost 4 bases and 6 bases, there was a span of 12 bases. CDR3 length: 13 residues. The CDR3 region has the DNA TGTGCCAGCAGCCCGCTCCCGGGGGATGGCTACACCTTC. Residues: CASSPLPGDGYTF. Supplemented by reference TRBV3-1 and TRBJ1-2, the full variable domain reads DTAVSQTPKYLVTQMGNDKSIKCEQNLGHDTMYWYKQDSKKFLKIMFSYNNKELIINETVPNRFSPKSPDKAHLNLHINSLELGDSAVYFCASSPLPGDGYTFGSGTRLTVV.

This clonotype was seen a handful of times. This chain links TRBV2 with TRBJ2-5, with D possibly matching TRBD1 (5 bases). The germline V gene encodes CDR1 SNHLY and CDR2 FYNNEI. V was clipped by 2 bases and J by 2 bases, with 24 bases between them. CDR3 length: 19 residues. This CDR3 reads CASSETHAGAGQLQETQYF. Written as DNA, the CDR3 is TGTGCCAGCAGTGAAACCCACGCTGGGGCAGGGCAATTACAAGAGACCCAGTACTTC.

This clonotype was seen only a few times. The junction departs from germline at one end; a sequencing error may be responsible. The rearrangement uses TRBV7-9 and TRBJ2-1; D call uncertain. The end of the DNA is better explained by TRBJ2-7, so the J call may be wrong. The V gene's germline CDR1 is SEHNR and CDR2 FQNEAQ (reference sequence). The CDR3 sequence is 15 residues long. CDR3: CVSRPLGSLSYEQYF. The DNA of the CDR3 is TGTGTCAGCAGGCCGCTTGGCAGTCTCTCCTACGAGCAGTACTTC.

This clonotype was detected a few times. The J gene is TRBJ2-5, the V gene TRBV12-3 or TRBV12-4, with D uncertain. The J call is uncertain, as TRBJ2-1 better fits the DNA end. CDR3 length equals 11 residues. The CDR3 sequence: CASATLNEQFF. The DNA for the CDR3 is TGTGCCAGCGCCACCCTTAATGAGCAGTTCTTC.

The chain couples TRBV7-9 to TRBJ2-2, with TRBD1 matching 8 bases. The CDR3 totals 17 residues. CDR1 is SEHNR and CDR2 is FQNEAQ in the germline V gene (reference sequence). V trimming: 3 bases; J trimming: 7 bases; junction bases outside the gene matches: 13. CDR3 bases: TGTGCCAGCAGCTTCCCCGCGGACAGGGTCGGTGGCGGGGAGCTGTTTTTT. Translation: CASSFPADRVGGGELFF.

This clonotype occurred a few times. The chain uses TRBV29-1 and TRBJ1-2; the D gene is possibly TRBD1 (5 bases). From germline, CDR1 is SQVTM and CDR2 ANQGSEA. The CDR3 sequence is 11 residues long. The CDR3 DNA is TGCGGTACTATGACGGGGCAAGGCTACACCTTC. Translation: CGTMTGQGYTF. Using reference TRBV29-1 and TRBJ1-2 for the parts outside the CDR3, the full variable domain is SAVISQKPSRDICQRGTSLTIQCQVDSQVTMMFWYRQQPGQSLTLIATANQGSEATYESGFVIDKFPISRPNLTFSTLTVSNMSPEDSSIYLCGTMTGQGYTFGSGTRLTVV.